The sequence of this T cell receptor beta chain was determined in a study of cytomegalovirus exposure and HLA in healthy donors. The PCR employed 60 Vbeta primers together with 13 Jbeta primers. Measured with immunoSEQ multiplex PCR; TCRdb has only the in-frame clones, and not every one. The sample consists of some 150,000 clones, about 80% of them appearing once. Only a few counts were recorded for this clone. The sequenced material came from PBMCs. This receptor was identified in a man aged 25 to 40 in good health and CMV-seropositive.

Here the CDR3 reads CASRQADTQYF. The CDR3 nucleotides read TGTGCCAGCAGACAAGCAGATACGCAGTATTTT. The chain is built from TRBV25-1 and TRBJ2-3; D gene unclear. Germline V gives CDR1 MGHDK, CDR2 SYGVNS. V dropped 6 bases and J dropped 4 bases, with 5 bases sitting between them. This CDR3 comprises 11 residues.